The T cell receptor beta chain under discussion was sequenced for a study of CD4 T cells in relation to SARS-CoV-2 and coronaviruses. Study-wide background: PBMCs were cultured with antigen for over nine days before TCR beta sequencing. Whole-study findings and limits: Crossreactivity was assessed only for spike protein, not other viral proteins.

The unexposed donors gave CD4+ T cells in about 2011-2018, prior to COVID-19. Isolation of CD4+ T cells took place after approximately 10 days in culture. TCRdb keeps only in-frame clones here, not all; method: immunoSEQ multiplex PCR. The sample holds around 11,000 clones, more than 65% seen once. This clone has more than one count but fewer than ten. Its antigen remains unidentified. This receptor was obtained from a human donor in good health. Input material: CD4+ T cells from PBMCs, cultured in vitro.

CDR3 DNA: TGTGCCAGCAGCCAAGATGCAGCCGGGGTGGGCTATGGCTACACCTTC. Its translation: CASSQDAAGVGYGYTF. V gene TRBV4-2 combines with J gene TRBJ1-2; D is unclear. Germline loops: CDR1 LGHNA, CDR2 YNFKEQ. V was cut by 0 bases and J by 4 bases, with 15 bases left in between. The CDR3 extends over 16 amino acids.